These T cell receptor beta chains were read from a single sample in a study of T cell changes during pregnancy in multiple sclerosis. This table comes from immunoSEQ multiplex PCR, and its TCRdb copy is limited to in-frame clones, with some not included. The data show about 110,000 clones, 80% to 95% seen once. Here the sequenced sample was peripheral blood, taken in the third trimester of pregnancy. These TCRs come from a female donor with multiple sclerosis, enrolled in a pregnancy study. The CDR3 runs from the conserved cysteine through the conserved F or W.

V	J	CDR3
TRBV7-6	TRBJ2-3	CASSLVSSDTQYF
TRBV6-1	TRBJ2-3	CASSEFRGTQYF
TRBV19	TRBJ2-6	CASTALRSGANVLTF
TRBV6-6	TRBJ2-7	CASSQYGQAYEQYF
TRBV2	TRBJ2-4	CASRYEGQVNGNIQYF
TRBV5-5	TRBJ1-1	CASSFLVMNTEAFF
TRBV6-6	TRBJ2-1	CASSYSGGPYNEQFF
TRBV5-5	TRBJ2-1	CASSPRTANNEQFF
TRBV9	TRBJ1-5	CASSVGQGANQPQHF
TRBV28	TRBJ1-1	CASSARVEAFF
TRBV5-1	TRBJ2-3	CASSLVGTGGSDTQYF
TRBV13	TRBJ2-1	CASSLVGGLDEQFF
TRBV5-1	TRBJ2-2	CASSWGQGRYTGELFF
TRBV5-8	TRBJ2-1	CASSLLSRINEQFF
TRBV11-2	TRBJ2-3	CASSLAGLAGVGDTQYF
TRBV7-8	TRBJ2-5	CASSLGSVIGQETQYF
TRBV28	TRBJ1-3	CASSFPPRTGSFGNTIYF
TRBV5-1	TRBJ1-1	CASSSPGSRNTEAFF